The 10 T cell receptor beta chains in this list originate from one sample, sequenced in a study of vaccination and CD4 T cells after COVID-19. Regarding treatment: roughly 10-day PBMC culture with coronavirus spike peptide pools or control peptides (ViraFEST assay). The Oncomine TCR Beta short-read assay sequenced DNA from cultured CD4+ T cells. Using its own MiXCR run on the PCR reads, TCRdb lists one record per CDR3 protein. Of under 20,000 distinct CDR3 sequences detected, approximately 49% appear once; the ten largest clones hold 7.2%. The antigens these receptors bind are not known. Sequenced material: CD4+ T cells from blood, cultured in vitro, taken before SARS-CoV-2 vaccination. These receptor sequences come from a human donor who had recovered from COVID-19.

The chain joins TRBV5-1 to TRBJ1-1; the match to TRBD1 covers 10 bases. Germline values: CDR1 SGHRS, CDR2 YFSETQ. The CDR3 contains 15 residues. J lost 4 bases, V lost 2 bases, and 5 bases had no gene match. The CDR3 DNA is TGCGCCAGCAGCTTCAGGGGACAGGGGCTCACTGAAGCTTTCTTT. Translated, it gives CASSFRGQGLTEAFF.

This sequence joins TRBV20-1 and TRBJ2-5; unclear D gene. This CDR3 is built from 13 residues. The germline gives CDR1 DFQATT, CDR2 SNEGSKA (reference sequence). V lost 3 bases, J lost 4 bases, and 12 bases lay in between. CDR3 nucleotide sequence: TGCAGTGCTAGTGAGTCGATTTCAGAGACCCAGTACTTC. Translating gives CSASESISETQYF.

This clonotype was seen only a few times. The chain carries TRBV20-1 and TRBJ1-1, with D possibly TRBD1 on 6 matching bases. Germline CDR1 is DFQATT and CDR2 is SNEGSKA (reference sequence). The CDR3 length is 14 residues. The V gene lost 7 bases and the J gene lost 2 bases, with 17 bases spanning the gap. The CDR3 reads CSVEWHRVNTEAFF. The CDR3 DNA reads TGCAGTGTTGAATGGCACAGGGTAAACACTGAAGCTTTCTTT.

The gene calls are TRBV12-3 or TRBV12-4 and TRBJ1-1, with TRBD1 as a possible D gene (5 bases). The CDR3 has 13 residues. Trimming stripped 6 bases from V and 2 bases from J, with 10 bases between. In DNA form, the CDR3 reads TGTGCCAGCAGCTCGACAGTCAACACTGAAGCTTTCTTT. This translates into CASSSTVNTEAFF.

The chain links TRBV7-9 to TRBJ2-1, with unresolved D. This CDR3 has 14 amino acids. Per germline, CDR1 SEHNR and CDR2 FQNEAQ (reference sequence). The V gene lost 0 bases and the J gene lost 4 bases, with 7 bases spanning the gap. The CDR3 bases are TGTGCCAGCAGCTTAGCGCCCTCATACAATGAGCAGTTCTTC. Translating gives CASSLAPSYNEQFF. The variable domain in full, with the rest retrieved from reference TRBV7-9 and TRBJ2-1, is DTGVSQNPRHKITKRGQNVTFRCDPISEHNRLYWYRQTLGQGPEFLTYFQNEAQLEKSRLLSDRFSAERPKGSFSTLEIQRTEQGDSAMYLCASSLAPSYNEQFFGPGTRLTVL.

The chain combines TRBV19 with TRBJ1-3; the D is unclear. Germline-derived CDR1 and CDR2 are LNHDA and SQIVND (reference sequence). This CDR3 is 13 amino acids long. Between the trimmed V and J ends, which lost 5 bases and 0 bases, there was a span of 5 bases. DNA of the CDR3: TGTGCCAGTAGTGAGAGCTCTGGAAACACCATATATTTT. As protein: CASSESSGNTIYF.

The V and J genes are TRBV20-1 and TRBJ2-2; D might be TRBD2 (6 bases). The V gene's germline CDR1 is DFQATT and CDR2 SNEGSKA (reference sequence). The V gene lost 0 bases and the J gene lost 6 bases, with 17 bases spanning the gap. The length of the CDR3 is 16 residues. As DNA, the CDR3 is TGCAGTGCTAGAGATCACTCCGGGAGCCCGTCCGGGGAGCTGTTTTTT. Its translation: CSARDHSGSPSGELFF.

This clonotype occurred once. The rearrangement uses TRBV5-1 and TRBJ2-7, with D perhaps matching TRBD2 (6 bases). Germline CDR1 reads SGHRS; CDR2 reads YFSETQ. The CDR3 loop spans 13 amino acids. Trimming left V 1 base short and J 6 bases short, with 11 bases between. The CDR3: CASSLFAGSEQYF. The CDR3 DNA follows: TGCGCCAGCAGCTTGTTTGCGGGGTCCGAGCAGTACTTC.

This sequence joins TRBV7-3 and TRBJ2-2; D is unresolved. The V and J ends lost 5 bases and 7 bases respectively, with 8 bases between them. The CDR3 totals 12 residues. In germline, CDR1 is SGHTA, CDR2 FQGTGA. The CDR3 spells CASSLPDGELFF. The CDR3 DNA follows: TGTGCCAGCAGCCTACCAGACGGGGAGCTGTTTTTT.

Worth noting for this clonotype: Mismatch with germline at one junction end may stem from a read error. The chain uses TRBV6-2 or TRBV6-3 and TRBJ2-1; 8 bases match TRBD2. Germline V gene lookup returns CDR1 MNHEY and CDR2 SVGEGT. The CDR3 totals 14 residues. CDR3 in amino acids: CASSRSGSRNGQFF. The CDR3 DNA follows: TGTGCCAGCAGCCGCAGCGGGAGTCGGAATGGGCAGTTCTTC.